The 5 T cell receptor beta chains presented below share a single source sample, sequenced in a study of cytomegalovirus exposure and HLA in healthy donors. Sequencing was performed with immunoSEQ multiplex PCR; in TCRdb, only in-frame clones are kept and a portion is missing. The sample shows over 100,000 clones, around nine tenths of them seen only once. Sequencing input: PBMCs. All receptors come from a woman aged 18-30 years in good health and CMV-seropositive.

The V and J genes are TRBV9 and TRBJ1-2; 7 nucleotides match TRBD1. The germline V gene has CDR1 SGDLS and CDR2 YYNGEE. The J segment lost 3 bases and the V segment lost 4 bases, leaving 6 bases of the junction unmatched. This CDR3 has 14 amino acids. CDR3 coding DNA: TGTGCCAGCAGCAGATTCGGGACAGACTATGGCTACACCTTC. As protein: CASSRFGTDYGYTF.

CDR3 region: CASRISHNQPQHF. The DNA of the CDR3 is TGTGCCAGCAGGATCAGTCATAATCAGCCCCAGCATTTT. This chain links TRBV6-1 with TRBJ1-5; D uncertain. This CDR3 has 13 amino acids. Germline assignment: CDR1 MNHNS and CDR2 SASEGT. V dropped 6 bases and J dropped 4 bases, with 10 bases sitting between them.

This rearrangement joins TRBV6-5 to TRBJ2-1; tentatively, D is TRBD2 (5 bases). This CDR3 is 13 amino acids long. V lost 7 bases and J 8 bases, leaving 15 bases between the germline ends. Looked up from germline, CDR1 is MNHEY and CDR2 is SVGAGI. CDR3 nucleotide sequence: TGTGCCAGCAACCCCTATCTCGGGGATGAGCAGTTCTTC. Encoded protein: CASNPYLGDEQFF.

The chain uses TRBV19 and TRBJ1-2; no clear D gene. Between the trimmed V and J ends, which lost 3 bases and 5 bases, there was a span of 10 bases. The CDR3 is 13 residues long. From germline, CDR1 is LNHDA and CDR2 SQIVND (reference sequence). CDR3 amino acids: CASSMGGQYGYTF. DNA for the CDR3: TGTGCCAGTAGTATGGGAGGCCAATATGGCTACACCTTC.

The J gene is TRBJ1-2, the V gene TRBV14; D is possibly TRBD1 (5 bases). The length of the CDR3 is 15 residues. CDR1 is SGHDN and CDR2 is FVKESK in the germline V gene. V lost 4 bases to trimming and J lost 0 bases, with 12 bases between them. The CDR3 region is CASSPDDSTNYGYTF. The CDR3, as DNA: TGTGCCAGCAGCCCAGACGACAGTACTAACTATGGCTACACCTTC.